The TCR beta chain described here comes from a study of lymphopenia after photon versus proton radiotherapy. The study's findings and limits: Oligoclonal CD8+ Temra expansion after nadir drove photon patients' diversity drop.

The germline V gene encodes CDR1 ENHRY and CDR2 SYGVKD. Trimming took off 4 bases at V and 2 bases at J, with 11 bases between the two ends. CDR3 size: 14 residues. Produced via immunoSEQ multiplex PCR; TCRdb's table is partial and in-frame only. The sample lists tens of thousands of clones, roughly 87% occurring once. In regard to this clone: Its antigen is still unknown.

The input for sequencing was peripheral blood, taken from a patient treated with proton-based radiotherapy. The source of this sequence is an older woman with cholangiocarcinoma. Some clones in this sample may be carry-over from other donors' samples. This chain links TRBV10-3 with TRBJ2-5; tentatively, D is TRBD2 (6 bases). Written as DNA, the CDR3 is TGTGCCATCAGTGCCGTCGGGAGTCAAGAGACCCAGTACTTC. Encoded protein: CAISAVGSQETQYF.